This T cell receptor (beta chain) was obtained from a study of blood T cells in healthy people across ages. Whole-study context: Researchers report that template switching captured about one barcoded beta molecule per two T cells.

Study-wide results and limits: Both higher diversity and more naive CD4+ cells marked long-lived donors when set against aged donors.

This clonotype turned up a few times. Its antigen is not known. A J-beta primer mix and a sample-barcoded 5' primer were used in a second PCR of about 6 to 12 cycles. No fewer than 2.5 million CDR3-containing paired-end reads came from each sample. TCRdb called the 5' RACE reads again in MiXCR, with one record for every CDR3 protein. The sample has about 320,000 distinct CDR3 sequences, roughly 26% seen once. The receptor was isolated from a woman between 65 and 79 years old in good health. The source material was blood.

The CDR3 region is CASSLRQGAGEKLFF. The CDR3 DNA reads TGCGCCAGCAGCTTGAGACAGGGTGCGGGCGAAAAACTGTTTTTT. This sequence joins TRBV5-1 and TRBJ1-4; TRBD1 agrees at 7 bases. V was clipped by 1 base and J by 8 bases; unmatched bases: 8. CDR3 length: 15 amino acids. CDR1 and CDR2 from the germline V gene are SGHRS and YFSETQ.